This T cell receptor beta chain was recorded in a study of cytomegalovirus exposure and HLA in healthy donors. Study-wide findings and caveats: V- and J-gene trimming in TCR beta was tied to a missense DCLRE1C variant by an analysis performed later.

Per the germline V gene, CDR1 is MNHEY and CDR2 is SMNVEV (reference sequence). The germline V and J ends were trimmed by 6 bases and 4 bases, with 13 bases remaining between them. The CDR3 covers 14 residues. A multiplex PCR was run with 60 Vbeta primers and 13 Jbeta primers. Some clones are missing from TCRdb's copy, which holds only in-frame ones; the method was immunoSEQ multiplex PCR. The sample consists of 150,000 to 180,000 clones, more than 60% of them appearing once. On this clone itself: Its antigen is still unknown.

The clonotype was recovered from a middle-aged woman in good health and CMV-seronegative. This chain joins TRBV27 and TRBJ2-1; D unresolved. Sequences were obtained from PBMCs. The CDR3 region has the DNA TGTGCCAGCAGAGCCACGGGTATTTACAATGAGCAGTTCTTC. It encodes CASRATGIYNEQFF.